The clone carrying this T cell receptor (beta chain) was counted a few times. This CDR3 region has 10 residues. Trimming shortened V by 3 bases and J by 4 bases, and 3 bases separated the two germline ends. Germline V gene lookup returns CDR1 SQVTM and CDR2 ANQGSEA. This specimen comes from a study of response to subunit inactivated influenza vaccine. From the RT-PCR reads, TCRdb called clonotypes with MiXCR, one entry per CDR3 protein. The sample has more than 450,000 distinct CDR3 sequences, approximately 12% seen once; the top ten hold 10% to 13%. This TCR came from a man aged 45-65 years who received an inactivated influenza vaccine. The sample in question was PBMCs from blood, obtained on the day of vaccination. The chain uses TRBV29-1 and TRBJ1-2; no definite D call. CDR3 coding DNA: TGCAGCGTTGACTTCTATGGCTACACCTTC. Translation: CSVDFYGYTF.